The following is a TCR beta chain sequence with its context. This sample stems from a study of blood T cell repertoires in COVID-19. CDR3 length: 14 amino acids. Germline V gene sequence: CDR1 SQVTM, CDR2 ANQGSEA. V was shortened by 8 bases and J by 4 bases, with 20 bases between the two germline ends. The method was immunoSEQ multiplex PCR; TCRdb's version includes in-frame clones alone and lacks a portion of them. Of about 200,000 clones listed, 90% to 95% were seen once; the top ten hold about 0.76%. Sequencing used peripheral blood. This TCR came from a man aged 25-40 years with COVID-19, enrolled during active disease. The V call is TRBV29-1, the J call TRBJ1-2, with D perhaps matching TRBD1 (6 bases). CDR3 nucleotide sequence: TGCAGCACCCAAGGGGGGGCGGGAGGCTATGGCTACACCTTC. As protein: CSTQGGAGGYGYTF.